The clone carrying this TCR beta chain has ten or more counts. Its antigen remains unknown. TCRdb re-analysed the 5' RACE reads in MiXCR, keeping a single row per CDR3 protein. The table records about 320,000 distinct CDR3 sequences, roughly 7% of them present only once. The entry originates in a study of T cells after yellow fever vaccination. Background on the study: For low cell numbers, libraries were made with SMART-Seq v4 Ultra Low Input.

Study findings and constraints: Post-booster repertoires contained most primary-vaccination clones again (approximately 97% CD4, about 90% CD8).

CDR3 length: 12 residues. V was clipped by 4 bases and J by 8 bases, with 11 bases between them. Germline CDR1 and CDR2: LGHDT and YNNKEL (reference sequence). Material: PBMCs, obtained about 49 days after the first yellow fever vaccination. The clonotype comes from a man aged 18 to 35 who received the YFV17D yellow fever vaccine. The chain couples TRBV3-1 to TRBJ1-2; possible D gene TRBD1, 5 bases. The CDR3 region has the DNA TGTGCCAGCAGCCCCACCGACAGAGGCTACACCTTC. This gives the protein CASSPTDRGYTF.